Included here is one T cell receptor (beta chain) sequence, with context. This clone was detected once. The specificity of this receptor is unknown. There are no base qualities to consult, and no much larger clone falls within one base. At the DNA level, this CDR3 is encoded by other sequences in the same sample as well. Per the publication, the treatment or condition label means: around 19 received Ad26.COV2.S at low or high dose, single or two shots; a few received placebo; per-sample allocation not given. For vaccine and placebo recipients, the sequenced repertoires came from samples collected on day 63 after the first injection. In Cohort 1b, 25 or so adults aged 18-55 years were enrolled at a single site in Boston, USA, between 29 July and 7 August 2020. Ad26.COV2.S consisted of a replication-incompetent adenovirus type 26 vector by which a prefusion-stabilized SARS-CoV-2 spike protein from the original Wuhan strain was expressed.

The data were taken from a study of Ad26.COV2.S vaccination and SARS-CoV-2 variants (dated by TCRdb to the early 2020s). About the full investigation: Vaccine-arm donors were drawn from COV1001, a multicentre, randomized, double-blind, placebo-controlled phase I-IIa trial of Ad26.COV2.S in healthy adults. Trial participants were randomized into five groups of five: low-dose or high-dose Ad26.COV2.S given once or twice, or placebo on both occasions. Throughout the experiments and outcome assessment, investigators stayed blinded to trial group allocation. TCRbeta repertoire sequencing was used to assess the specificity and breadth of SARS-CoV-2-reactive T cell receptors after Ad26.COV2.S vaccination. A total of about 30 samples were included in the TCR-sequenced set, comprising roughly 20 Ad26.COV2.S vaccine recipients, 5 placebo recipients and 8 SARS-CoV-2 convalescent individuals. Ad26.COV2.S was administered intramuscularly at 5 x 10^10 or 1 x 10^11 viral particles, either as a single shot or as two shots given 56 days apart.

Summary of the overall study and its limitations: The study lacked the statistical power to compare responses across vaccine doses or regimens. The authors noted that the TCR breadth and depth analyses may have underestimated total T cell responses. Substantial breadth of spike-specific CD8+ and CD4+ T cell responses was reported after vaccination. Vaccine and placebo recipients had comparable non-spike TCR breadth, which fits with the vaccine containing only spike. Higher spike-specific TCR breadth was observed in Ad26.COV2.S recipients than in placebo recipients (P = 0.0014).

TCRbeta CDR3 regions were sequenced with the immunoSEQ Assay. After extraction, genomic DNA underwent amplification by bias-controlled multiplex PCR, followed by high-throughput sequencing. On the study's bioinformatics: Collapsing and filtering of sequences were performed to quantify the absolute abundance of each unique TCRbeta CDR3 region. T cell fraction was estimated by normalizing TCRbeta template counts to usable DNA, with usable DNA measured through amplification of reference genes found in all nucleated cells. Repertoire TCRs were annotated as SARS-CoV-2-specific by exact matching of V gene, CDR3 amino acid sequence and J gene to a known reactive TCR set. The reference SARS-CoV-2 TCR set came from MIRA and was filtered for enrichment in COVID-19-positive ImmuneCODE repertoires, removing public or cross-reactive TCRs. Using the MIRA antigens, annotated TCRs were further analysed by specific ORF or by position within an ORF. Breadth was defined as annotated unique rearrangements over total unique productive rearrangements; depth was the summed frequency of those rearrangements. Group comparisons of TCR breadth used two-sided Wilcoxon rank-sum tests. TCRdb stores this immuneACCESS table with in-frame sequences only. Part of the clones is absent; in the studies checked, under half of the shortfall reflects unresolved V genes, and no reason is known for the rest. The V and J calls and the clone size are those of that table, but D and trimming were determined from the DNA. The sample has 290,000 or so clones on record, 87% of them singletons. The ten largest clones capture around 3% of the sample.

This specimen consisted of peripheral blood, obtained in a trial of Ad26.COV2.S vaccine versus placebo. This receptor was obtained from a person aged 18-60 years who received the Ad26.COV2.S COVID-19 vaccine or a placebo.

The CDR3 reads CASSLRAGMNTEAFF. The bases read TGCGCCAGCAGCTTGCGGGCGGGCATGAACACTGAAGCTTTCTTT. Recombination connected TRBV5-1 to TRBJ1-1; no D gene is confidently identified. The CDR3 contains 15 residues, cysteine and phenylalanine counted. The only DNA kept is the CDR3, 45 bases in frame from the first base. V loses 1 base, J loses 0 bases, and the germline ends lie 10 bases apart. Reading the germline V gene gives CDR1 SGHRS and CDR2 YFSETQ. Beyond the CDR3, the reference TRBV5-1 and TRBJ1-1 genes provide the residues; the full variable domain reads: KAGVTQTPRYLIKTRGQQVTLSCSPISGHRSVSWYQQTPGQGLQFLFEYFSETQRNKGNFPGRFSGRQFSNSRSEMNVSTLELGDSALYLCASSLRAGMNTEAFFGQGTRLTVV.